This TCR beta chain was sequenced for a study of blood T cell repertoires in COVID-19. Germline V CDR1 and CDR2: SGHNT, YYREEE (reference sequence). The CDR3 extends over 15 amino acids. Trimming took 6 bases from V and 1 from J; bases not matched to a gene: 7. Profiling relied on immunoSEQ multiplex PCR, and the TCRdb table lists in-frame clones only, not all of them. The sample includes some 190,000 clones, about 77% of them seen just once. All enrollees were about 18 to 90 years old and from fewer than 25 US areas. What was sequenced was PBMCs or T cells enriched from blood (not recorded which). The clonotype was recovered from a woman in her forties or fifties with acute COVID-19. The rearrangement links TRBV5-4 to TRBJ1-2; 9 nucleotides line up with TRBD1. The CDR3 coding sequence is TGTGCCAGCACCGTGACAGGGGGGGTTAACTATGGCTACACCTTC. Its translation: CASTVTGGVNYGYTF.